This T cell receptor beta chain was identified in a study of T cells expressing NK-cell markers. As for the study in general: Cells sorted as CD3+CD56+NKG2C+, CD3+CD56+NKG2C- and CD3+CD56-NKG2C+ T cells supplied the TCR beta repertoires. HCMV seropositivity characterized most of the eight sequenced donors, and seronegativity one. Study results and limitations: HCMV specificity was not established for the expanded NKG2C+ T cell clones. These same clonotypes (in four donors) also led the CD3+CD56-NKG2C+ fraction.

With regard to this clonotype: Its specificity is unknown.

Following a re-call of the 5' RACE reads, TCRdb has one entry per CDR3 protein and lacks DNA. This repertoire includes hundreds of thousands of distinct CDR3 sequences. The CDR3 is 17 amino acids. Germline assignment: CDR1 DFQATT and CDR2 SNEGSKA (reference sequence). The rearrangement links TRBV20-1 to TRBJ2-3; with no DNA, the TCRdb D assignment of TRBD1 cannot be verified. The clonotype comes from a woman between 18 and 75 years old in good health. Material: blood T cells: a sorted CD56 or NKG2C T cell subset, CD4+ or CD8+ T cells, or bulk PBMC T cells (not recorded which). CDR3 sequence reads: CSAREENRVYGTDTQYF.